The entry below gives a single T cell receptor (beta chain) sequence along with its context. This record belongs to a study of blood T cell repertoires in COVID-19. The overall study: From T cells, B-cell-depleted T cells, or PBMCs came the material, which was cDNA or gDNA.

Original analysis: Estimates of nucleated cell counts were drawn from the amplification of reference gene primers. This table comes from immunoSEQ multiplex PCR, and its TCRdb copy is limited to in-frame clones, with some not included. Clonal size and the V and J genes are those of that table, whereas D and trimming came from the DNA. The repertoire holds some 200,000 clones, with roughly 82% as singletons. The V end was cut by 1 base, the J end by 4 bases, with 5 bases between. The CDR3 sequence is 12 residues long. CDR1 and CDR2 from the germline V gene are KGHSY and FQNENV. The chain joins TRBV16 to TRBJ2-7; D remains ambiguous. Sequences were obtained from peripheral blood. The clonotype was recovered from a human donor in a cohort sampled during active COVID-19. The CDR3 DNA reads TGTGCCAGCAGCCAATTCCAATACGAGCAGTACTTC. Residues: CASSQFQYEQYF.